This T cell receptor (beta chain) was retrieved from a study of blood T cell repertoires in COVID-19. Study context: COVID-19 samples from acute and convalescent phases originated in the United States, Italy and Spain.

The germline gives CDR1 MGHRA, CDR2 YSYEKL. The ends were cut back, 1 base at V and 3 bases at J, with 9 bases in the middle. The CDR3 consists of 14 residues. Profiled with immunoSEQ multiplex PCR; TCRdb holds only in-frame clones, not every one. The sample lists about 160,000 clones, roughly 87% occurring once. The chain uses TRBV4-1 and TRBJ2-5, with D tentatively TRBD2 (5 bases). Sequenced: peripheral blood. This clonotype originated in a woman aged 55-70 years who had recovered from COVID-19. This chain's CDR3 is CASSQAEAEETQYF. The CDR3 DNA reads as TGCGCCAGCAGCCAAGCCGAAGCGGAAGAGACCCAGTACTTC.